The rows below give T cell receptor beta chains drawn from one sample of a study of regulatory T cells in long-lasting Graves disease. One entry per CDR3 protein results from TCRdb running MiXCR on the multiplex PCR reads. The data show 350,000 to 500,000 distinct CDR3 sequences, roughly 15% seen once. Another study also made use of these data, one on T cells in Graves' hyperthyroidism and ophthalmopathy.

This specimen consisted of peripheral blood mononuclear cells (PBMCs), obtained at new diagnosis, from a patient treated with antithyroid drugs. The receptors derive from a woman between 45 and 65 years old with Graves disease. Both conserved end residues are part of each CDR3. D genes are given only for firm matches. For some rows the clone size is stated as once, few or many, or as a class when expanded; others skip it.

d_gene,v_gene,j_gene,abundance,CDR3aa,CDR3nt
-,TRBV5-1,TRBJ2-6,-,CASSLAFGGGSSGANVLTF,TGCGCCAGCAGCTTGGCCTTTGGTGGAGGGAGCTCTGGGGCCAACGTCCTGACTTTC
-,TRBV5-1,TRBJ1-1,many,CASGRRNTEAFF,TGCGCCAGTGGACGGAGGAACACTGAAGCTTTCTTT
-,TRBV27,TRBJ2-7,many,CASSLRAGSPYEQYF,TGTGCCAGCAGTTTACGGGCGGGAAGCCCCTACGAGCAGTACTTC
-,TRBV6-9,TRBJ2-7,few,CASSYAGTGNYEQYF,TGTGCCAGCAGTTACGCCGGGACTGGAAACTACGAGCAGTACTTC
-,TRBV12-3/TRBV12-4,TRBJ1-1,many,CASSLVRNTEAFF,TGTGCCAGCAGTTTAGTAAGGAACACTGAAGCTTTCTTT
-,TRBV10-3,TRBJ2-7,few,CAISGYSSYEQYF,TGTGCCATCAGTGGATACAGCTCCTACGAGCAGTACTTC
TRBD2,TRBV5-5,TRBJ2-5,many,CASSLIQAGKETQYF,TGTGCCAGCAGCCTGATCCAAGCGGGAAAAGAGACCCAGTACTTC
-,TRBV29-1,TRBJ1-2,-,CSVSSCTGMVGYTF,TGCAGCGTTTCTTCCTGCACAGGGATGGTAGGCTACACCTTC
-,TRBV12-3/TRBV12-4,TRBJ2-6,few,CASSPRASWPGANVLTF,TGTGCCAGCAGTCCGCGGGCTTCATGGCCTGGGGCCAACGTCCTGACTTTC
TRBD1,TRBV27,TRBJ2-1,few,CASSFRQGGEQFF,TGTGCCAGCAGTTTTCGACAGGGGGGGGAGCAGTTCTTC
-,TRBV12-3/TRBV12-4,TRBJ2-3,many,CASSLATDTQYF,TGTGCCAGCAGTTTAGCAACGGATACGCAGTATTTT
TRBD2,TRBV7-3,TRBJ2-1,few,CASSLWWRETSGRNDNEQFF,TGTGCCAGCAGCTTATGGTGGCGGGAGACTAGCGGGAGGAACGACAATGAGCAGTTCTTC
-,TRBV2,TRBJ2-5,many,CASSDLGMAQETQYF,TGTGCCAGCAGTGACCTCGGCATGGCCCAAGAGACCCAGTACTTC
TRBD1,TRBV4-1,TRBJ1-2,few,CASSQSRTGSLANYGYTF,TGCGCCAGCAGCCAGTCACGGACAGGGAGTTTAGCTAACTATGGCTACACCTTC
-,TRBV6-2/TRBV6-3,TRBJ2-7,many,CASIVSGLLYEQYF,TGTGCCAGCATCGTAAGCGGGCTCCTATACGAGCAGTACTTC
TRBD1,TRBV6-2/TRBV6-3,TRBJ2-5,many,CASSSLDRGQAQYF,TGTGCCAGCAGTTCCTTGGACAGGGGGCAGGCCCAGTACTTC
-,TRBV7-9,TRBJ2-1,few,CASSSVGLYNEQFF,TGTGCCAGCAGCTCAGTGGGACTTTACAATGAGCAGTTCTTC